These T cell receptor beta chains were read from a single sample in a study of T-cell reconstitution after alpha-beta-depleted transplantation in children. TCRdb recomputed calls from the PCR reads with MiXCR, one row per CDR3 protein. There are fewer than 550,000 distinct CDR3 sequences in the sample; roughly an eighth occur only once, and roughly 15% lies in the top ten. The sequenced sample was PBMCs, mostly from graft donor cells, obtained 180 days after TCRalphabeta/CD19-depleted stem cell transplant. These receptors were collected from a female patient aged 2 to 10 who had a stem cell transplant for aplastic anemia, so the T cells may come from the graft donor. The CDR3 runs from the conserved cysteine through the conserved F or W. D genes are given only for firm matches. Only part of the rows carry a size: once, few, many, or a class if the clone is expanded.

TRBV20-1,.,TRBD1,TRBJ1-5,TGCAGTGCTAGAGATCGCGCAGGGGGCTATCAGCCCCAGCATTTT,CSARDRAGGYQPQHF
TRBV28,many,TRBD1,TRBJ1-2,TGTGCCAGCAGTTTTGGTGTCAGGGGGAACTATGGCTACACCTTC,CASSFGVRGNYGYTF
TRBV7-9,many,.,TRBJ2-1,TGTGCCAGCAGCTCGATCCCGGGACTCCCGGGAAATGAGCAGTTCTTC,CASSSIPGLPGNEQFF
TRBV5-1,few,.,TRBJ2-5,TGCGCCAGCAGCTTGGAAGATTGGGTAGAGACCCAGTACTTC,CASSLEDWVETQYF
TRBV20-1,many,.,TRBJ2-2,TGCAGTGCTAGAGAGATGGACCGAAACACCGGGGAGCTGTTTTTT,CSAREMDRNTGELFF
TRBV7-2,few,.,TRBJ1-2,TGTGCCAGCAGCTTAACTGGGACTGGCTACACCTTC,CASSLTGTGYTF
TRBV15,.,.,TRBJ1-1,TGTGCCACCAGCAGAGATGGGGCGGCGAGGACTGAAGCTTTCTTT,CATSRDGAARTEAFF
TRBV5-1,few,.,TRBJ2-5,TGCGCCAGCAGCCGCGGGACTCCCCAAGAGACCCAGTACTTC,CASSRGTPQETQYF
TRBV6-1,.,.,TRBJ2-3,TGTGCCAGCAGTCGTAGGGGGGCTTGGACCACAGATACGCAGTATTTT,CASSRRGAWTTDTQYF
TRBV20-1,few,.,TRBJ1-3,TGCAGTGCGGTTCCCCTACAGGGCTACTCTGGAAACACCATATATTTT,CSAVPLQGYSGNTIYF
TRBV6-1,.,.,TRBJ1-1,TGTGCCAGCAGTGAACAAAACACTGAAGCTTTCTTT,CASSEQNTEAFF
TRBV7-2,.,.,TRBJ1-5,TGTGCCAGCAGCTCGCATCGGGCGGCGGGCCAGCCCCAGCATTTT,CASSSHRAAGQPQHF
TRBV20-1,.,.,TRBJ2-7,TGCAGTGCGAGGACCTGGATGGAGTACTTC,CSARTWMEYF
TRBV11-2,.,TRBD2,TRBJ2-1,TGTGCCAGCAGCTTACGGGGCCCAGAACTAGCGGGAGGTTGCTATGAGCAGTTCTTC,CASSLRGPELAGGCYEQFF
TRBV5-1,many,.,TRBJ2-5,TGCGCCAGCAGCTCGACCGGGACGGTACAAGAGACCCAGTACTTC,CASSSTGTVQETQYF
TRBV9,.,.,TRBJ1-2,TGTGCCAGCAGCCCGGGCCATGGGGAGGAGGCGAACTATGGCTACACCTTC,CASSPGHGEEANYGYTF
TRBV3-1,.,.,TRBJ2-1,TGTGCCAGCAGCCTTGAGAGTTGGGGTGAGCAGTTCTTC,CASSLESWGEQFF
TRBV6-5,few,.,TRBJ1-3,TGTGCCAGCAGTTACGGGGAGTCTGGAAACACCATATATTTT,CASSYGESGNTIYF
TRBV9,.,.,TRBJ2-7,TGTGCCAGCAGCGTAAGCCCCGACAACACCTACGAGCAGTACTTC,CASSVSPDNTYEQYF